What follows describes a single T cell receptor (beta chain). These data come from a study of blood T cell repertoires in COVID-19. Study information: Sample material is recorded as cDNA or gDNA derived from T cells, B-cell-depleted T cells, or PBMCs.

Trimming at V came to 3 bases and at J to 3 bases, leaving 5 bases not matched to a gene. Germline V gives CDR1 SGHAT, CDR2 FQNNGV. The CDR3 loop spans 15 amino acids. Generated by immunoSEQ multiplex PCR, the TCRdb table keeps only in-frame clones and is missing some. This sample has more than 150,000 clones; 86% occur once, and the top ten carry less than 25%. V and J are TRBV11-2 and TRBJ2-7; 10 bases agree with TRBD2. The receptor was derived from a man aged 70 or older with active or convalescent COVID-19. The material sequenced was peripheral blood. CDR3 region: CASSFEGLAFYEQYF. CDR3 sequence (DNA): TGTGCCAGCAGCTTTGAGGGACTAGCGTTCTACGAGCAGTACTTC. The entire variable domain, with the rest obtained from reference TRBV11-2 and TRBJ2-7, is as follows: EAGVAQSPRYKIIEKRQSVAFWCNPISGHATLYWYQQILGQGPKLLIQFQNNGVVDDSQLPKDRFSAERLKGVDSTLKIQPAKLEDSAVYLCASSFEGLAFYEQYFGPGTRLTVT.